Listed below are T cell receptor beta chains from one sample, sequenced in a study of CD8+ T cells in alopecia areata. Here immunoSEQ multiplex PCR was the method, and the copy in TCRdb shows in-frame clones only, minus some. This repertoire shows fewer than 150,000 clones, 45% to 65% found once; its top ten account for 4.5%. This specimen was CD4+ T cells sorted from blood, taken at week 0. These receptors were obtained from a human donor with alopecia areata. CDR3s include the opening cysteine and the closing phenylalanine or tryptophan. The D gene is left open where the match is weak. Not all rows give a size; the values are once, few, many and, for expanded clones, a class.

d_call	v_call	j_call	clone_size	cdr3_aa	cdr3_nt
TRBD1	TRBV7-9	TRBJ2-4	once	CASSLDRTGVAKNIQYF	TGTGCCAGCAGCTTAGACCGGACAGGAGTAGCCAAAAACATTCAGTACTTC
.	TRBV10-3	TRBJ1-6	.	CAISESGRGSYNSPLHF	TGTGCCATCAGTGAGTCGGGCAGAGGCTCCTATAATTCACCCCTCCACTTT
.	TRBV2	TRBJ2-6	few	CASSEGGGVANVLTF	TGTGCCAGCAGTGAGGGGGGTGGAGTGGCCAACGTCCTGACTTTC
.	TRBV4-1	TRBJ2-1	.	CASSQVDILSFNEQFF	TGCGCCAGCAGCCAAGTGGACATACTATCCTTCAATGAGCAGTTCTTC
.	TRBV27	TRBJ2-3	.	CASSHSRSPTDTQYF	TGTGCCAGCAGCCATTCGCGGAGCCCCACAGATACGCAGTATTTT
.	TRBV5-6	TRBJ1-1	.	CASSRWGGNTEAFF	TGTGCCAGCAGCCGGTGGGGCGGGAACACTGAAGCTTTCTTT
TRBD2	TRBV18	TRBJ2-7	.	CASSPRGVGYEQYF	TGTGCCAGCTCACCCCGGGGGGTAGGATACGAGCAGTACTTC
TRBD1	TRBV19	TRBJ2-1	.	CASRGGQGNNYEQFF	TGTGCCAGTAGGGGGGGACAGGGTAATAACTATGAGCAGTTCTTC
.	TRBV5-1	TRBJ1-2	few	CASSPAGPHGYTF	TGCGCCAGCAGTCCTGCAGGACCCCATGGCTACACCTTC
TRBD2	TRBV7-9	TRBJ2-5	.	CASSPRGEGETQYF	TGTGCCAGCAGCCCCAGAGGGGAGGGAGAGACCCAGTACTTC
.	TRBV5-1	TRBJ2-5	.	CASSLTRMGETQYF	TGCGCCAGCAGCTTAACTAGGATGGGGGAGACCCAGTACTTC
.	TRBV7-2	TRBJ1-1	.	CASSVLGRTEAFF	TGTGCCAGCAGCGTTCTGGGGCGGACTGAAGCTTTCTTT
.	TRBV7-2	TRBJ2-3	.	CASSPYRTETDTQYF	TGTGCCAGCAGCCCCTACCGGACAGAAACAGATACGCAGTATTTT
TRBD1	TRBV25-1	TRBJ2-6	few	CASSARTGGLVGANVLTF	TGTGCCAGCAGTGCCCGGACAGGGGGCTTGGTTGGGGCCAACGTCCTGACTTTC
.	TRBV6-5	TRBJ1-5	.	CASSYDEDQPQHF	TGTGCCAGCAGTTATGACGAAGACCAGCCCCAGCATTTT
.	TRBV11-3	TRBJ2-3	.	CASSYTGSTDTQYF	TGTGCCAGCAGCTATACTGGGAGCACAGATACGCAGTATTTT
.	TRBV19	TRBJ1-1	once	CASTGRDYMNTEAFF	TGTGCCAGTACAGGGAGGGACTATATGAACACTGAAGCTTTCTTT
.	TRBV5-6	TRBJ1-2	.	CASSLVAGSYSYTF	TGTGCCAGCAGCTTGGTAGCAGGCTCCTATTCCTACACCTTC